This T cell receptor beta chain stems from a study of blood T cell repertoires in COVID-19. Across the whole study: Acute and convalescent COVID-19 specimens originated in the United States, Italy and Spain.

Profiled with immunoSEQ multiplex PCR; TCRdb holds only in-frame clones, not every one. The data hold approximately 300,000 clones, with 75% to 90% observed a single time. From germline, CDR1 is MDHEN and CDR2 SYDVKM. The junction had 13 bases not matched to a gene; V was cut back by 9 bases and J by 6 bases. The CDR3 sequence is 14 residues long. The rearrangement links TRBV28 to TRBJ2-5; 7 bases agree with TRBD2. Sequencing input: peripheral blood. This receptor was obtained from a man in his late teens or twenties with active or convalescent COVID-19. The CDR3 sequence is CASTLAGAEKTQYF. In nucleotides, the CDR3 is TGTGCCAGTACGTTGGCGGGAGCGGAGAAGACCCAGTACTTC.